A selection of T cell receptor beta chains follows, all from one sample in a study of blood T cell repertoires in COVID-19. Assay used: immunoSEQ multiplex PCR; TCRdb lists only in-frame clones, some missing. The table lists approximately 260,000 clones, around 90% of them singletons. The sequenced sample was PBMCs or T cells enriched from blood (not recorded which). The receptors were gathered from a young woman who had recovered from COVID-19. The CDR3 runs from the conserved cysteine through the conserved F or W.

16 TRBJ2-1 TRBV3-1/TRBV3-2 CASSQVNSGPSNEQFF
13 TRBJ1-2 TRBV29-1 CSVGGTGLGGYTF
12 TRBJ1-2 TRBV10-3 CAIRGQGDGYTF
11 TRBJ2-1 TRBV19 CASILANEQFF
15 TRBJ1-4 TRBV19 CASSITGGVGEKLFF
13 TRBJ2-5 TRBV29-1 CSVRTGGAETQYF
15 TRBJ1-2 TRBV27 CASSPPGQGAHGYTF
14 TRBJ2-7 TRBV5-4 CASSFLSRGQEQYF
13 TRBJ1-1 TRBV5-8 CASSLGGFTEAFF
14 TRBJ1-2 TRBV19 CASSVTTGFYGYTF
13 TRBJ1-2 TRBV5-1 CASSLGGERGYTF
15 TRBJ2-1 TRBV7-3 CASSLAGLYANEQFF